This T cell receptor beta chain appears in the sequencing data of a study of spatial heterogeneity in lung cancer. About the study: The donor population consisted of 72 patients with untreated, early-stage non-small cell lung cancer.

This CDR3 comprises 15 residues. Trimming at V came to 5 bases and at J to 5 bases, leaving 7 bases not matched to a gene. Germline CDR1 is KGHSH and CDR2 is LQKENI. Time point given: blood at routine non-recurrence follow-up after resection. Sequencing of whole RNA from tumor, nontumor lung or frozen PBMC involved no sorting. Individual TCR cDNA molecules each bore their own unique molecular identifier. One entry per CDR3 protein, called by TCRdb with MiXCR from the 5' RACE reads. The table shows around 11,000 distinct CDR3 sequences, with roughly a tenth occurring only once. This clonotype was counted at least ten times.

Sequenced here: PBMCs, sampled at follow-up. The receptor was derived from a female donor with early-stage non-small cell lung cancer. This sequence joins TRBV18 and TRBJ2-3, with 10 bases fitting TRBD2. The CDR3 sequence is CASSSLAGARDTQYF. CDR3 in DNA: TGTGCCAGCTCATCTCTAGCGGGGGCCCGAGATACGCAGTATTTT.